One TCR beta chain is described in this entry. What it recognizes is unknown. This entry is derived from a study of PD-1 blockade in classical Hodgkin lymphoma. Study results and limitations: Baseline diversity resembling that of newly diagnosed patients was seen in complete responders.

Relapse was seen in all patients after autologous stem cell transplantation, and brentuximab vedotin exposure was variable. Sequencing used immunoSEQ multiplex PCR; TCRdb keeps in-frame clones, though not all of them. The data contain 26,000 or so clones, approximately 67% of them singletons. Germline V gene sequence: CDR1 LNHDA, CDR2 SQIVND (reference sequence). There are 15 residues in the CDR3. With 3 bases removed from V and 3 bases from J, the gap between germline ends came to 14 bases. The chain joins TRBV19 to TRBJ2-5, with D tentatively TRBD2 (7 bases). The receptor comes from a human donor with classical Hodgkin lymphoma. Source: peripheral blood mononuclear cells (PBMCs), taken before the second cycle of nivolumab. CDR3 loop: CASSIIGGPKETQYF. DNA for the CDR3: TGTGCCAGTAGTATCATCGGGGGGCCAAAAGAGACCCAGTACTTC.